The text below deals with one T cell receptor beta chain. The data are from a study of blood T cell repertoires in COVID-19. Study-wide context: Researchers got acute and convalescent COVID-19 samples from the United States, Italy and Spain.

CDR3 length: 16 amino acids. Germline CDR1 and CDR2: SGHKS and YYEKEE (reference sequence). V trimming: 4 bases; J trimming: 6 bases; junction bases outside the gene matches: 12. The method was immunoSEQ multiplex PCR; TCRdb's version includes in-frame clones alone and lacks a portion of them. The data hold about 380,000 clones, with 80% to 90% observed a single time. The genes are TRBV5-5 and TRBJ1-5; 8 bases align to TRBD1. The TCR comes from a man aged 40-49 years with acute or convalescent COVID-19. Sequenced sample: peripheral blood. The CDR3 sequence is CASSGSSQGATQPQHF. CDR3 sequence (DNA): TGTGCCAGCAGCGGGAGCAGCCAGGGGGCTACTCAGCCCCAGCATTTT.